Shown below are 22 T cell receptor beta chains from a single sample sequenced in a study of cytomegalovirus exposure and HLA in healthy donors. Use of 60 Vbeta and 13 Jbeta primers characterized the PCR. Repertoires were generated with immunoSEQ multiplex PCR, while TCRdb's copy carries only in-frame clones and drops some. This sample has approximately 82,000 clones; about 9.4% occur once, and the top ten carry approximately 23%. The source material was PBMCs. The receptor set was obtained from a man in his 60s in good health and CMV-seropositive.

This clone has more than one count but fewer than ten. The chain combines TRBV5-1 with TRBJ1-4; 8 bases line up with TRBD1. The CDR3 spans 16 residues. The ends lost 4 bases at V and 8 bases at J; junction bases unmatched: 13. Germline V gene lookup returns CDR1 SGHRS and CDR2 YFSETQ. The CDR3 region is CASSPKTGTGYEKLFF. The CDR3 coding sequence is TGCGCCAGCAGCCCGAAAACCGGGACAGGATACGAAAAACTGTTTTTT.

This clone turned up a few times. The chain employs TRBV30 and TRBJ2-3; D is ambiguous. V lost 0 bases and J 5 bases, leaving 3 bases between the germline ends. Per the germline V gene, CDR1 is GTSNPN and CDR2 is SVGIG (reference sequence). The CDR3 covers 11 residues. The CDR3 spells CAWSVQDTQYF. DNA for the CDR3: TGTGCCTGGAGTGTACAAGATACGCAGTATTTT.

With respect to this clone: This CDR3 is also generated by other DNA sequences in the sample. V gene TRBV11-2 combines with J gene TRBJ2-5, with D possibly being TRBD2 (5 bases). Germline V gene data show CDR1 as SGHAT and CDR2 as FQNNGV. The CDR3 covers 14 residues. V was trimmed by 6 bases and J by 1 base, leaving 12 bases between them. CDR3 nucleotides: TGTGCCAGCAGATCCGGACGGGGCCAAGAGACCCAGTACTTC. Protein sequence: CASRSGRGQETQYF.

This rearrangement joins TRBV11-2 to TRBJ1-1; D is ambiguous. This CDR3 has 14 amino acids. Trimming took 1 base from V and 4 from J, leaving 10 bases between them. The germline V gene encodes CDR1 SGHAT and CDR2 FQNNGV. CDR3 loop: CASSLGQESTEAFF. As DNA, the CDR3 is TGTGCCAGCAGCTTAGGCCAGGAATCCACTGAAGCTTTCTTT.

The V call is TRBV25-1, the J call TRBJ2-7; the match to TRBD1 covers 8 bases. The CDR3 is made up of 16 amino acids. Germline V gene data show CDR1 as MGHDK and CDR2 as SYGVNS. The trim removed 4 bases at V and 2 bases at J, leaving 10 bases unmatched. The CDR3 sequence is CASSAPEAGGPYEQYF. CDR3 bases: TGTGCCAGCAGTGCTCCGGAGGCAGGGGGCCCCTACGAGCAGTACTTC.

This clone was observed a few times. The V and J genes are TRBV30 and TRBJ2-3; a possible D gene is TRBD2 (6 bases). This CDR3 spans 17 amino acids. CDR1 and CDR2 from the germline V gene are GTSNPN and SVGIG (reference sequence). V shed 0 bases and J shed 0 bases, with 16 bases lying between them. The CDR3 protein is CAWSVQRLALSTDTQYF. The CDR3 coding sequence is TGTGCCTGGAGTGTACAACGGCTAGCGCTTAGCACAGATACGCAGTATTTT.

The chain links TRBV28 to TRBJ2-7; 9 bases map to TRBD2. Germline V CDR1 and CDR2: MDHEN, SYDVKM. The CDR3 covers 16 residues. The J segment lost 3 bases and the V segment lost 3 bases, leaving 9 bases of the junction unmatched. DNA for the CDR3: TGTGCCAGCAGTTTGGGTCTTGGCGGGGGGGGCTACGAGCAGTACTTC. Translated: CASSLGLGGGGYEQYF.

This clone occurred a few times. The chain is built from TRBV30 and TRBJ2-1, with D perhaps matching TRBD2 (6 bases). Trimming removed 2 bases from V and 0 bases from J, with 14 bases in between. Germline V lookup: CDR1 GTSNPN, CDR2 SVGIG (reference sequence). The CDR3 is 16 residues long. The chain's CDR3 is CAWSYRGSSSYNEQFF. CDR3 bases: TGTGCCTGGAGTTACCGGGGGTCGAGCTCCTACAATGAGCAGTTCTTC.

In this sample, this clone turned up a few times. The V gene is TRBV7-3, the J gene TRBJ2-3, with D hard to call. Germline V gene data show CDR1 as SGHTA and CDR2 as FQGTGA. Trimming stripped 4 bases from V and 2 bases from J, with 10 bases between. The CDR3 contains 14 residues. The CDR3 coding sequence is TGTGCCAGCAGCTCCCCCCCCTCCACAGATACGCAGTATTTT. This sequence encodes CASSSPPSTDTQYF.

This clone was recorded a few times. The chain couples TRBV6-6 to TRBJ2-3; 11 nucleotides match TRBD2. The length of the CDR3 is 16 residues. With 5 bases clipped from V and 2 bases from J, the junction kept 6 bases outside the gene matches. Germline CDR1 is MNHNY and CDR2 is SVGAGI (reference sequence). CDR3: CASSTGLAGHTDTQYF. The CDR3 region has the DNA TGTGCCAGCAGTACCGGACTAGCGGGCCACACAGATACGCAGTATTTT.

This chain links TRBV6-5 with TRBJ1-5, with D possibly being TRBD1 (5 bases). This CDR3 region has 12 residues. Germline assignment: CDR1 MNHEY and CDR2 SVGAGI. The V end was cut by 7 bases, the J end by 11 bases, with 15 bases between. For the CDR3, the DNA is TGTGCCAGCAACTACCTGGGGGGGGCCCAGCATTTT. Protein sequence: CASNYLGGAQHF.

This clone was counted a few times. Mismatch with germline at one junction end may stem from a read error. At the DNA level, this CDR3 is encoded by other sequences in the same sample as well. The chain joins TRBV2 to TRBJ2-7; the match to TRBD1 covers 7 bases. This CDR3 spans 17 amino acids. In germline, CDR1 is SNHLY, CDR2 FYNNEI. The CDR3 sequence is CASSEFSTPGTEYEQYF. DNA for the CDR3: TGTGCCAGCAGTGAATTTAGCACCCCCGGGACAGAATACGAGCAGTACTTT.

This clone was seen more than once but under ten times. The chain joins TRBV19 to TRBJ1-1; 12 bases are a match to TRBD1. From germline, CDR1 is LNHDA and CDR2 SQIVND (reference sequence). This CDR3 is 14 amino acids long. The V gene end was trimmed by 4 bases and the J gene end by 4 bases; junction bases not matched to a gene: 1. The CDR3 DNA reads as TGTGCCAGTAGTACGGGACAGGGGGCCACTGAAGCTTTCTTT. It encodes CASSTGQGATEAFF. Looking up the rest from reference TRBV19 and TRBJ1-1 gives the full variable domain: DGGITQSPKYLFRKEGQNVTLSCEQNLNHDAMYWYRQDPGQGLRLIYYSQIVNDFQKGDIAEGYSVSREKKESFPLTVTSAQKNPTAFYLCASSTGQGATEAFFGQGTRLTVV.

Here the CDR3 reads CASSRLAGPTDTQYF. CDR3 nucleotide sequence: TGTGCCAGCAGTCGACTAGCGGGGCCCACAGATACGCAGTATTTT. The V gene is TRBV6-5, the J gene TRBJ2-3; 11 bases are shared with TRBD2. The CDR3 loop spans 15 amino acids. Germline V lookup: CDR1 MNHEY, CDR2 SVGAGI. Losses at the gene ends were 5 bases for V and 2 bases for J; bases not matched to a gene: 3.

This chain links TRBV2 with TRBJ2-5; 7 positions match TRBD2. The V and J ends lost 7 bases and 4 bases, in that order; junction bases with no gene match: 9. The CDR3 covers 14 residues. The V gene's germline CDR1 is SNHLY and CDR2 FYNNEI. The DNA of the CDR3 is TGTGCCAGCAAGAGGACTAGACTAGCAGAGACCCAGTACTTC. This sequence encodes CASKRTRLAETQYF. Full variable domain (rest looked up from reference TRBV2 and TRBJ2-5): EPEVTQTPSHQVTQMGQEVILRCVPISNHLYFYWYRQILGQKVEFLVSFYNNEISEKSEIFDDQFSVERPDGSNFTLKIRSTKLEDSAMYFCASKRTRLAETQYFGPGTRLLVL.

The chain employs TRBV6-5 and TRBJ1-5; unclear D gene. The V gene lost 2 bases and the J gene lost 0 bases, with 8 bases spanning the gap. Per the germline V gene, CDR1 is MNHEY and CDR2 is SVGAGI. The CDR3 contains 15 residues. The CDR3 loop reads CASSYAGNSNQPQHF. The CDR3, as DNA: TGTGCCAGCAGTTACGCGGGGAATAGCAATCAGCCCCAGCATTTT.

Only a few counts were recorded for this clone. V is TRBV30 and J is TRBJ2-5; tentative D call: TRBD1 (6 bases). The CDR3 totals 15 residues. Trimming left V 4 bases short and J 1 base short, with 16 bases between. Germline CDR1 is GTSNPN and CDR2 is SVGIG (reference sequence). DNA for the CDR3: TGTGCCTGGACCCGCCTAGGACAGTTCCAAGAGACCCAGTACTTC. It encodes CAWTRLGQFQETQYF. Full variable domain (remainder filled in from reference TRBV30 and TRBJ2-5): SQTIHQWPATLVQPVGSPLSLECTVEGTSNPNLYWYRQAAGRGLQLLFYSVGIGQISSEVPQNLSASRPQDRQFILSSKKLLLSDSGFYLCAWTRLGQFQETQYFGPGTRLLVL.

The chain is built from TRBV5-4 and TRBJ1-4; D is unclear. Per germline, CDR1 SGHNT and CDR2 YYREEE (reference sequence). CDR3 length equals 13 residues. The ends were cut back, 4 bases at V and 5 bases at J, with 9 bases in the middle. DNA of the CDR3: TGTGCCAGCAGCCCTGACACAAATGAAAAACTGTTTTTT. As protein: CASSPDTNEKLFF.

The chain is built from TRBV5-4 and TRBJ2-7; 9 nucleotides line up with TRBD2. This CDR3 has 19 residues. The germline CDR1 and CDR2 sequences are SGHNT and YYREEE (reference sequence). The V segment lost 0 bases and the J segment 2 bases; nucleotides outside the gene matches: 15. CDR3 region: CASSLGGGGAGGGTYEQYF. The CDR3 coding sequence is TGTGCCAGCAGCTTGGGGGGGGGAGGAGCGGGAGGAGGGACCTACGAGCAGTACTTC.

The V gene is TRBV14, the J gene TRBJ2-4; tentatively, D is TRBD2 (6 bases). The ends were cut back, 1 base at V and 6 bases at J, with 16 bases in the middle. Germline assignment: CDR1 SGHDN and CDR2 FVKESK. This CDR3 has 16 amino acids. CDR3 nucleotide sequence: TGTGCCAGCAGCCAAGGGTTCCAAGCGGGCGGAAACATTCAGTACTTC. It encodes CASSQGFQAGGNIQYF.

The chain couples TRBV6-6 to TRBJ1-2; D possibly corresponds to TRBD1 (6 bases). V was pared by 5 bases and J by 9 bases, with 10 bases between. This CDR3 comprises 11 residues. CDR1 and CDR2 (germline): MNHNY, SVGAGI (reference sequence). CDR3 in DNA: TGTGCCAGCAGTCAAGGACAGAGCTACACCTTC. Its translation is CASSQGQSYTF.

This clone was recorded a few times. The CDR3 DNA reads TGTGCCTGGAGTGCGGGGGGCGCTAGACAGTACGTC. Protein: CAWSAGGARQYV. The chain carries TRBV30 and TRBJ2-7; weak D call: TRBD2 (7 bases). V was shortened by 1 base and J by 10 bases, with 14 bases between the two germline ends. CDR3 length: 12 residues. CDR1 GTSNPN and CDR2 SVGIG come from the germline V gene (reference sequence).